This entry is about one TCR beta chain. Its specific antigen is unknown. No per-base quality is available; no much larger clone lies one base away. This sample was included in a study of glioma-infiltrating T cells after dendritic cell vaccination (dated by TCRdb to between 2015 and 2016). Study-wide context: Of the approximately 15 glioblastoma patients in the cohort, all drawn from Phase I and II dendritic cell vaccination trials, 9 were newly diagnosed and 6 had recurrent disease. Between 2003 and 2012, the patients were given dendritic cell vaccination pulsed with autologous tumor lysate. The vaccine was prepared from monocyte-derived dendritic cells that were cultured for roughly seven days with IL-4 and GM-CSF and then pulsed overnight with autologous tumor lysate. Three intradermal dendritic cell vaccine injections were administered to patients at biweekly intervals in the arm below the axilla. In glioblastoma patients vaccinated with dendritic cells, deep sequencing of TCR beta CDR3 regions served to measure the amount of tumor-infiltrating lymphocytes and to compare repertoires between tumor and blood. TCR sequencing metrics, including TIL content and tumor-blood repertoire overlap, were correlated with survival after dendritic cell vaccination.

The CDR1 and CDR2 encoded by the germline V gene are KGHSH and LQKENI. The CDR3 sequence holds 16 residues, the cysteine and phenylalanine included. Solely the CDR3 DNA is kept, with 48 bases framed from the first base. V lost 3 bases and J lost 4 bases; the stretch between them is 18 bases long. TCRB CDR3 regions were amplified from 2 to 2.5 ug genomic DNA, or all available DNA if less, using the immunoSEQ assay. The multiplex PCR employed 60 forward primers targeting TCR V beta segments and 13 reverse primers targeting J beta segments. To estimate the number of reads per starting template, synthetic control templates were added to each sample at limiting dilution. The Illumina HiSeq System generated sequencing reads of 87 bp. In the source study's methods: PCR and sequencing errors were removed by a nearest neighbor algorithm that merged closely related sequences. TCR overlap was defined as the percentage of unique tumor TCR beta sequences that were also found in the peripheral blood of the same patient. The clones in this table, taken by TCRdb from immuneACCESS, are in-frame only. Not every clone is retained; where verified, under half of the shortfall comes from an unresolved V gene, and the cause of the rest is unknown. V and J calls plus clone size are reproduced from that table; the DNA served to infer D and trimming. A total of roughly 87,000 clones appear in this sample, around 83% of them only once. The ten largest clones capture 6% to 8% of the sample.

Taken with the paper, the label for time point translates to: after dendritic cell vaccination, including at tumor progression/relapse. Patients were selected for having adequate residual fresh-frozen tumor tissue and more than two years of available survival data. Although molecular status otherwise differed among the glioblastoma patients, no patient had an isocitrate dehydrogenase mutation. PBMC collection took place before vaccination, two weeks after the third vaccination, and at tumor progression if progression occurred. Genomic DNA was extracted with the Qiagen DNeasy Blood extraction Kit. Study-wide conclusions, independent of this receptor: TCR clonality showed no direct relationship with survival, which suggests that a diverse polyclonal response may matter. The cohort was small and heterogeneous, only a few patients had full blood and tumor sets, and even fewer had initial-recurrent tumor pairs. The TCR overlap response model with three groups was called speculative and said to need prospective validation. Higher estimated pretreatment TIL content predicted longer time to progression and overall survival after dendritic cell vaccination.

This specimen was blood, taken after dendritic cell vaccination. The chain uses TRBV18 and TRBJ1-2; the D gene is perhaps TRBD1, on 6 matching bases. This sequence originates from a human donor with glioblastoma. In nucleotides, the sequence is TGTGCCAGCTCACCGCTTCGACAGGAAGCCCCCTATGGCTACACCTTC. This is translated as CASSPLRQEAPYGYTF.